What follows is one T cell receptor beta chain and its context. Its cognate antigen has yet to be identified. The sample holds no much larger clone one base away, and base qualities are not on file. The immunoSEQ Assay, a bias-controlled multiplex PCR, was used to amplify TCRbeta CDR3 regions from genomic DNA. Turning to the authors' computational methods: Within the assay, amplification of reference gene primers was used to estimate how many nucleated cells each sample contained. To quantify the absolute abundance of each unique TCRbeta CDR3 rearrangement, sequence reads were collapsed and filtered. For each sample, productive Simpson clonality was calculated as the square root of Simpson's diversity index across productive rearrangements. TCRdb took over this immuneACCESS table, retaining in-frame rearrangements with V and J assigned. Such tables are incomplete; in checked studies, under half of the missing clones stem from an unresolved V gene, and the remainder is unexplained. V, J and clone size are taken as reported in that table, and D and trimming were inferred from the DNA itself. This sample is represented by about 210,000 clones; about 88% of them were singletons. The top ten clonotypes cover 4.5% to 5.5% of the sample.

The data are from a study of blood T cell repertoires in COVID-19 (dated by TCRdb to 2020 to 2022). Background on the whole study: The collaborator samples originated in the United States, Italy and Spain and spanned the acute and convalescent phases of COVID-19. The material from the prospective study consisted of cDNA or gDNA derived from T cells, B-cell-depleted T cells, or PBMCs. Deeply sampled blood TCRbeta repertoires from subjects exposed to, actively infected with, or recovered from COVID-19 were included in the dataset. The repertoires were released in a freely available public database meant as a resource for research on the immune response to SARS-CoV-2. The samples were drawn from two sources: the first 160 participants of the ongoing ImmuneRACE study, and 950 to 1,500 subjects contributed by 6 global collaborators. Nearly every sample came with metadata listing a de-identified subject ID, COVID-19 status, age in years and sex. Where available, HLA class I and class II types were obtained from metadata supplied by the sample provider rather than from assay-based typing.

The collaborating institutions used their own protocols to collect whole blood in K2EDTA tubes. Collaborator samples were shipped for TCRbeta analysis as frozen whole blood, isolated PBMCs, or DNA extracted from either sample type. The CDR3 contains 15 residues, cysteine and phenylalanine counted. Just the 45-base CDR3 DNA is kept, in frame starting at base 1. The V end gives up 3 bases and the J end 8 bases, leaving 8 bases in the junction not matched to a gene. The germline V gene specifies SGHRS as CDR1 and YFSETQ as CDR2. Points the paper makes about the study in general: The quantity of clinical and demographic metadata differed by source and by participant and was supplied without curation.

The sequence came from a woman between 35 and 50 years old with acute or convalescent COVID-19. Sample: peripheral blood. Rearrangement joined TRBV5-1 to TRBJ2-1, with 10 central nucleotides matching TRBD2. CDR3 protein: CASSYSSGGGYEQFF. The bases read TGCGCCAGCAGCTACTCTAGCGGGGGAGGCTATGAGCAGTTCTTC.